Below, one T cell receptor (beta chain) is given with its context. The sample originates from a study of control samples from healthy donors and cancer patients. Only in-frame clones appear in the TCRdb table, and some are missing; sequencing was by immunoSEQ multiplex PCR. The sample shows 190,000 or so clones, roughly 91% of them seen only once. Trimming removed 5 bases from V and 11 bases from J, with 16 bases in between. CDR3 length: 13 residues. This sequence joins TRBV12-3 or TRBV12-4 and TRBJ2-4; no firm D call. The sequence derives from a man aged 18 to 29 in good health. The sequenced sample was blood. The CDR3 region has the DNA TGTGCCAGCAGTCGTATTGATGGGCCTGTTCAGTACTTC. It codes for CASSRIDGPVQYF.